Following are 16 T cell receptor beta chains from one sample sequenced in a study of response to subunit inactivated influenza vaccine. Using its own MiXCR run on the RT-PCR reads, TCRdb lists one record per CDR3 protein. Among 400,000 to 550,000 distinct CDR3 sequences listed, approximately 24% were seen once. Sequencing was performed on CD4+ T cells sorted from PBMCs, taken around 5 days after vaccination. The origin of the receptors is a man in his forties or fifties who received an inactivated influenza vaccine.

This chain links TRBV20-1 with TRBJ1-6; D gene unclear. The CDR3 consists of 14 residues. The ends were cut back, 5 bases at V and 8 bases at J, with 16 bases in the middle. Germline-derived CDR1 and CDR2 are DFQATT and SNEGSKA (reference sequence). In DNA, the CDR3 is TGCAGTGCTGCAGCCGACGGTGACCATTCACCCCTCCACTTT. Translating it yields CSAAADGDHSPLHF.

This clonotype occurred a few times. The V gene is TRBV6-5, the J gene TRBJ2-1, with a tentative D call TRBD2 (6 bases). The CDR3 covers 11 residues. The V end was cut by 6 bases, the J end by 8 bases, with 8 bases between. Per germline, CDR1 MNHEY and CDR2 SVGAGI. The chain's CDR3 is CASRAGHEQFF. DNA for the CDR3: TGTGCCAGCAGGGCGGGACATGAGCAGTTCTTC.

The CDR3 region has the DNA TGTGCCAGCAGCTTAGCGTCGGCTAGCGTAAACAATGAGCAGTTCTTC. Amino acids: CASSLASASVNNEQFF. The chain is built from TRBV7-6 and TRBJ2-1, with TRBD2 as a possible D gene (6 bases). V shed 0 bases and J shed 5 bases, with 14 bases lying between them. This CDR3 region has 16 residues. Germline-derived CDR1 and CDR2 are SGHVS and FNYEAQ.

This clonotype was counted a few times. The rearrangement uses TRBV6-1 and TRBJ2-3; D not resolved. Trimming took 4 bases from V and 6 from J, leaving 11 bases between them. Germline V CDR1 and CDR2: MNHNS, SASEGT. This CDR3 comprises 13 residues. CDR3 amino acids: CASSAKDADTQYF. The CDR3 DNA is TGTGCCAGCAGTGCCAAGGATGCTGATACGCAGTATTTT.

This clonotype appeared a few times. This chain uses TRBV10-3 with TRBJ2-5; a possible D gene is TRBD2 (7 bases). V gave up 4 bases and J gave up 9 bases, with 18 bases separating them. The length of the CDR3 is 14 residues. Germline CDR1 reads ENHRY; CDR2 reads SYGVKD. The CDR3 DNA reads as TGTGCCATCAGTGGTCGGGACATCCGGGGGGCCCAGTACTTC. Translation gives CAISGRDIRGAQYF.

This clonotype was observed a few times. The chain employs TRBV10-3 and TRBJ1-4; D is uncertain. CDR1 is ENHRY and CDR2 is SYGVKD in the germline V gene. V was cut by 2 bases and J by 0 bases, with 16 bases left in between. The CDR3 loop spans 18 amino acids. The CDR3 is CAISETARRTTTNEKLFF. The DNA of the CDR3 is TGTGCCATCAGTGAGACCGCCCGCAGAACGACAACTAATGAAAAACTGTTTTTT.

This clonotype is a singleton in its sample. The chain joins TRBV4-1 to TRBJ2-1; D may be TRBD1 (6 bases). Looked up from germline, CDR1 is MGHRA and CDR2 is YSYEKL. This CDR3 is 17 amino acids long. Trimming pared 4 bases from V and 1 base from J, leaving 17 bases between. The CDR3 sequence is CASSLRATGVSYNEQFF. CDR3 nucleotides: TGCGCCAGCAGCCTCCGCGCGACAGGTGTTTCCTACAATGAGCAGTTCTTC.

The CDR3 loop reads CASSNQGYGYTF. The CDR3 DNA sequence: TGTGCCAGCAGTAACCAGGGGTATGGCTACACCTTC. This chain joins TRBV12-3 or TRBV12-4 and TRBJ1-2; D possibly corresponds to TRBD1 (6 bases). V lost 5 bases and J 5 bases, leaving 9 bases between the germline ends. The CDR3 is 12 amino acids.

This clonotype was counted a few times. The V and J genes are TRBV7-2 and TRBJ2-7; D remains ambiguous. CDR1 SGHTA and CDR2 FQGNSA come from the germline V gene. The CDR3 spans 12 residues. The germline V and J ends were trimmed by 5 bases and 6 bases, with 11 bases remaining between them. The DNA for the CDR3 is TGTGCCAGCAGCCAAGCCACAGCCGAGCAGTACTTC. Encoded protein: CASSQATAEQYF.

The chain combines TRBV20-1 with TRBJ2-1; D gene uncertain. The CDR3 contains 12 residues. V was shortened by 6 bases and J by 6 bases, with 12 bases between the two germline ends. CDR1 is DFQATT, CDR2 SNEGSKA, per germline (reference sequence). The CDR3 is CSARKQLNEQFF. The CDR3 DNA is TGCAGTGCCAGAAAGCAACTCAATGAGCAGTTCTTC.

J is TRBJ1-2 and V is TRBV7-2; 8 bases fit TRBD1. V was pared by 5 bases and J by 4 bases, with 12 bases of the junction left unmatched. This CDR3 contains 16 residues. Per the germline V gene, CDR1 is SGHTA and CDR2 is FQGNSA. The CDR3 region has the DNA TGTGCCAGCAGCCCCTGGACAGGGCGGGTGGTCTATGGCTACACCTTC. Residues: CASSPWTGRVVYGYTF.

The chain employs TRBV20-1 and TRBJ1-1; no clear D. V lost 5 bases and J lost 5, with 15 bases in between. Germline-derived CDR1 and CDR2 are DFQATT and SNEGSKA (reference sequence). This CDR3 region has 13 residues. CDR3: CSAPGHSGTEAFF. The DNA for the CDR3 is TGCAGTGCTCCTGGGCACAGCGGGACTGAAGCTTTCTTT.

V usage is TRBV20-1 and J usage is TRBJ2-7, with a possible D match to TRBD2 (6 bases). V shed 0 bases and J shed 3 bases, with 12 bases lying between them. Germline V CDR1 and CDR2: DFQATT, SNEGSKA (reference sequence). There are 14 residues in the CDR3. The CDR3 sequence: CSARDPGLGYEQYF. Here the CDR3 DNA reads TGCAGTGCTAGAGATCCGGGACTGGGCTACGAGCAGTACTTC.

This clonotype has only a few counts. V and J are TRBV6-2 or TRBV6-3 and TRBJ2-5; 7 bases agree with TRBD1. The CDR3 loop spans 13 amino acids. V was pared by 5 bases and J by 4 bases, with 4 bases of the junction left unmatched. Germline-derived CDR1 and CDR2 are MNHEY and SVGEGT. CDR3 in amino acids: CASSARDRETQYF. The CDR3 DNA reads TGTGCCAGCAGTGCCCGGGACAGAGAGACCCAGTACTTC.

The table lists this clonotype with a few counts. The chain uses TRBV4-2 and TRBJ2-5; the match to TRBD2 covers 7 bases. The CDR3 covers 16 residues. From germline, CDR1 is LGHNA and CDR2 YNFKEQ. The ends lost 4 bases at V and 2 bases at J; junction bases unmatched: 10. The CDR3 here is CASSLQGGGGQETQYF. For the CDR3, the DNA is TGTGCCAGCAGCCTCCAGGGTGGGGGGGGACAAGAGACCCAGTACTTC.

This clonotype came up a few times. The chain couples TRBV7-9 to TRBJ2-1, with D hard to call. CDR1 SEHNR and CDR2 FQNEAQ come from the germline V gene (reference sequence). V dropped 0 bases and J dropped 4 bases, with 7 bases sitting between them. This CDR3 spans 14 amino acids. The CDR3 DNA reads TGTGCCAGCAGCTTAGCGTCTGATTACAATGAGCAGTTCTTC. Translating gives CASSLASDYNEQFF.